The 7 T cell receptor beta chains below come from one sample, sequenced in a study of T cell responses to AZD1222 COVID-19 vaccine. Sequencing was performed with immunoSEQ multiplex PCR; in TCRdb, only in-frame clones are kept and a portion is missing. The table has about 180,000 clones, about 88% seen once. The input for sequencing was peripheral blood, taken 28 days after the second AZD1222 dose. The receptors stem from an adult who received the AZD1222 COVID-19 vaccine.

The chain joins TRBV7-9 to TRBJ2-3; D is ambiguous. There are 14 residues in the CDR3. V gave up 8 bases and J gave up 2 bases, with 14 bases separating them. The germline gives CDR1 SEHNR, CDR2 FQNEAQ (reference sequence). The CDR3 coding sequence is TGTGCCAGCGGAAACGCCCCCCACACAGATACGCAGTATTTT. Protein: CASGNAPHTDTQYF.

V gene TRBV24-1 combines with J gene TRBJ2-1, with D unclear. Germline lookup yields CDR1 KGHDR and CDR2 SFDVKD. This CDR3 spans 13 amino acids. Between the trimmed V and J ends, which lost 2 bases and 9 bases, there was a span of 10 bases. DNA for the CDR3: TGTGCCACCAGTGATTCCGGTCGGAGTGAGCAGTTCTTC. This encodes CATSDSGRSEQFF.

V usage is TRBV18 and J usage is TRBJ1-5; a weak D match, TRBD1 (5 bases). Looked up from germline, CDR1 is KGHSH and CDR2 is LQKENI. The CDR3 has 13 residues. V was trimmed by 6 bases and J by 5 bases, leaving 11 bases between them. The CDR3 bases are TGTGCCAGCTCGCCAGGGACGGATCAGCCCCAGCATTTT. Translation gives CASSPGTDQPQHF.

The rearrangement links TRBV7-8 to TRBJ2-1; D may be TRBD1 (6 bases). CDR1 and CDR2 (germline): SGHVS, FQNEAQ. Between the trimmed V and J ends, which lost 5 bases and 13 bases, there was a span of 15 bases. This CDR3 has 12 residues. The CDR3, as DNA: TGTGCCAGCAGCCTACCACAGGGAAGCCAGTTCTTC. This gives the protein CASSLPQGSQFF.

In its sample, this clone was seen a few times. The chain recombines TRBV7-6 with TRBJ2-7, with TRBD2 identical over 9 bases. With V trimmed by 1 base and J by 4 bases, 8 bases remained unmatched. Germline V gene data show CDR1 as SGHVS and CDR2 as FNYEAQ. CDR3 length: 16 residues. CDR3 sequence: CASSLGVAGGLYEQYF. CDR3 sequence (DNA): TGTGCCAGCAGCTTAGGTGTCGCGGGAGGGCTATACGAGCAGTACTTC. Together with reference TRBV7-6 and TRBJ2-7, the CDR3 gives the full variable domain: GAGVSQSPRYKVTKRGQDVALRCDPISGHVSLYWYRQALGQGPEFLTYFNYEAQQDKSGLPNDRFSAERPEGSISTLTIQRTEQRDSAMYRCASSLGVAGGLYEQYFGPGTRLTVT.

The sample holds one count of this clone. The chain combines TRBV5-6 with TRBJ2-1, with D uncertain. This CDR3 region has 13 residues. Germline assignment: CDR1 SGHDT and CDR2 YYEEEE. With 2 bases removed from V and 8 bases from J, the gap between germline ends came to 11 bases. The CDR3 sequence is CASSFRPSDEQFF. The DNA for the CDR3 is TGTGCCAGCAGCTTTCGTCCCTCCGATGAGCAGTTCTTC.

This chain connects TRBV28 to TRBJ2-1, with 7 bases aligning to TRBD2. The CDR3 consists of 13 residues. The ends lost 2 bases at V and 7 bases at J; junction bases unmatched: 2. CDR1 is MDHEN, CDR2 SYDVKM, per germline. As DNA, the CDR3 is TGTGCCAGCAGTTTACGGGAGGCTAATGAGCAGTTCTTC. Residues: CASSLREANEQFF.